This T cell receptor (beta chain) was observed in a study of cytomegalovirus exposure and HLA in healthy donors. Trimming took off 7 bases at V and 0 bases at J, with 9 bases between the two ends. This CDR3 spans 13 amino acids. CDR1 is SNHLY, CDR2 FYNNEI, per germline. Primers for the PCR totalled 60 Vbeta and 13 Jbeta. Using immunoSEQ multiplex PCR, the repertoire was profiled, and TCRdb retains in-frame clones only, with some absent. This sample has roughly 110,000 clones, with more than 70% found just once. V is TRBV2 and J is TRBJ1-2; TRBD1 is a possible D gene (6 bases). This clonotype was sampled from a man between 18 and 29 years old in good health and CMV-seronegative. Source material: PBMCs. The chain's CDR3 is CASISGANYGYTF. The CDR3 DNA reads TGTGCCAGCATTTCAGGGGCTAACTATGGCTACACCTTC.